This note documents a single T cell receptor (beta chain) sequence. The data derive from a study of blood T cells in healthy people across ages. The CDR3 runs 14 residues. V gave up 5 bases and J gave up 8 bases, with 16 bases separating them. CDR1 is MNHEY, CDR2 SVGAGI, per germline. Alongside a J-beta primer mix, a sample-barcoded 5' primer served in a second PCR lasting about 7 to 11 cycles. TCRdb recomputed calls from the 5' RACE reads with MiXCR, one row per CDR3 protein. Altogether 700,000 to 800,000 distinct CDR3 sequences are present, roughly 44% being singletons, with the ten largest covering 20% to 25%.

The sequence was collected from a woman aged 55-70 years in good health. Sequencing used blood. The chain combines TRBV6-5 with TRBJ2-1; D may be TRBD1 (6 bases). CDR3 sequence (DNA): TGTGCCAGCAGTACAGGACAGAACCTGGATGAGCAGTTCTTC. This sequence encodes CASSTGQNLDEQFF.